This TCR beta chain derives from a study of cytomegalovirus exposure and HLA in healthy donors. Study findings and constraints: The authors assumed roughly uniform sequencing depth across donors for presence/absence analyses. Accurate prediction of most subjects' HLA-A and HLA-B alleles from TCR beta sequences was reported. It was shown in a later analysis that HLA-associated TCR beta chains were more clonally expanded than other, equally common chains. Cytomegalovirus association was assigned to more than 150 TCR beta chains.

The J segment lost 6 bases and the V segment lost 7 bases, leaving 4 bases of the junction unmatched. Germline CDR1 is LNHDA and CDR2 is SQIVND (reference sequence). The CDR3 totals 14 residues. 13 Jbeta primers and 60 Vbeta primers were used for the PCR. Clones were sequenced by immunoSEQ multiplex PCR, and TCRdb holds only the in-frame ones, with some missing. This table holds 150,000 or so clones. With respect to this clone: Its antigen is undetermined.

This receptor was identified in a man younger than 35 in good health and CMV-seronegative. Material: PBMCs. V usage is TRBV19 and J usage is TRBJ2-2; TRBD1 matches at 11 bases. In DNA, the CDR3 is TGTGCCAGTAACCCGGGACAGGGGGCCGGGGAGCTGTTTTTT. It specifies CASNPGQGAGELFF.